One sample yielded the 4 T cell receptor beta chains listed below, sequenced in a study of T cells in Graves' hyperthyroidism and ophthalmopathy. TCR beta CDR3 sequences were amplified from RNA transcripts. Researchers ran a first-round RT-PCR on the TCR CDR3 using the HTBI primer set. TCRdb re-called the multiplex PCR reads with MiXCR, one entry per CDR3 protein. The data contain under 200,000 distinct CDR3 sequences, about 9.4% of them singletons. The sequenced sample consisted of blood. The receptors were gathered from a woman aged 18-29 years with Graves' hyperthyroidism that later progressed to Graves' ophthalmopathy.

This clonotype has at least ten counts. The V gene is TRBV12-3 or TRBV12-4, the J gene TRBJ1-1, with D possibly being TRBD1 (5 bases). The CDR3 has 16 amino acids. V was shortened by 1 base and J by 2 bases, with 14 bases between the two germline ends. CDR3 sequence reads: CASSLDRLGLNTEAFF. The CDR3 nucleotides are TGTGCCAGCAGTTTAGACAGGCTTGGGCTTAACACTGAAGCTTTCTTT.

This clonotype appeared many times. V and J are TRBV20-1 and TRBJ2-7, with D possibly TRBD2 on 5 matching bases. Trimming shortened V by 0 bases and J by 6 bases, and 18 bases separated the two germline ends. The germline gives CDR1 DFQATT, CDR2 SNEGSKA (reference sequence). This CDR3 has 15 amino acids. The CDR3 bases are TGCAGTGCTAGAGATATCGGGGTGGGCATGGGCGAGCAGTACTTC. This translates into CSARDIGVGMGEQYF.

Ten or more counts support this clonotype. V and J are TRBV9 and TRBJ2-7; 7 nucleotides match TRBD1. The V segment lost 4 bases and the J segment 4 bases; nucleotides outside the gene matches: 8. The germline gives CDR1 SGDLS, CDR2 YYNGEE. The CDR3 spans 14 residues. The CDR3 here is CASSRAPQGYEQYF. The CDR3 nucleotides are TGTGCCAGCAGCCGAGCCCCACAGGGGTACGAGCAGTACTTC. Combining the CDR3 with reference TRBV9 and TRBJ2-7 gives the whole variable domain DSGVTQTPKHLITATGQRVTLRCSPRSGDLSVYWYQQSLDQGLQFLIQYYNGEERAKGNILERFSAQQFPDLHSELNLSSLELGDSALYFCASSRAPQGYEQYFGPGTRLTVT.

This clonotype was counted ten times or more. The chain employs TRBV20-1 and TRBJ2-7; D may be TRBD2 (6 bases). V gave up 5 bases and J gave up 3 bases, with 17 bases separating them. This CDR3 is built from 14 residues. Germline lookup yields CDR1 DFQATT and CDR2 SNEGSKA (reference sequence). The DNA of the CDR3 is TGCAGTGCTCCACAAGGCGGGGACCACTACGAGCAGTACTTC. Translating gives CSAPQGGDHYEQYF.